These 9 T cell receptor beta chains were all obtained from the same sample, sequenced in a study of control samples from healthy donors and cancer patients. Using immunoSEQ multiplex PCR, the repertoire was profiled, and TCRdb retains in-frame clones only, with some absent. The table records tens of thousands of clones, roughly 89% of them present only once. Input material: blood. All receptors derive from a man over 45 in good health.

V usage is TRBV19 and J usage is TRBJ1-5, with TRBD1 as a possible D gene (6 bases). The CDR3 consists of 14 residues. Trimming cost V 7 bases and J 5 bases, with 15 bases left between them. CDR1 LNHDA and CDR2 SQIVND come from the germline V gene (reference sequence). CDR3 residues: CASNTNTGHQPQHF. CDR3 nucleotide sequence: TGTGCCAGTAATACCAACACAGGGCATCAGCCCCAGCATTTT.

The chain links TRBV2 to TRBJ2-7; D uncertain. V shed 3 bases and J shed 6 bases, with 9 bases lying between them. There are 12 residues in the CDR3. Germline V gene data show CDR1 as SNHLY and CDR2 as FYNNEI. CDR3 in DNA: TGTGCCAGCAGTGATGTAGGGCGCGAGCAGTACTTC. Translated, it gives CASSDVGREQYF.

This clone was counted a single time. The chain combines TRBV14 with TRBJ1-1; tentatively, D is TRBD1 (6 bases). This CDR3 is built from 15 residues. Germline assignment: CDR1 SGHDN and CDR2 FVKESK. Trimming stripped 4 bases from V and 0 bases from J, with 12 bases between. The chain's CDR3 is CASSRRTGLNTEAFF. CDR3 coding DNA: TGTGCCAGCAGCCGCCGAACAGGGTTGAACACTGAAGCTTTCTTT.

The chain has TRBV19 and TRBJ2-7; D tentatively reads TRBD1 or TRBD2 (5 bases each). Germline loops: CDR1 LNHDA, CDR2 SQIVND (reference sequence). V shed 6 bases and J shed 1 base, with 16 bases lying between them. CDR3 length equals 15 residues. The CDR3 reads CASRPRDGFSYEQYF. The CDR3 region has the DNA TGTGCCAGTAGACCCCGGGACGGCTTTTCCTACGAGCAGTACTTC. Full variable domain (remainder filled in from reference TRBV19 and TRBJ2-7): DGGITQSPKYLFRKEGQNVTLSCEQNLNHDAMYWYRQDPGQGLRLIYYSQIVNDFQKGDIAEGYSVSREKKESFPLTVTSAQKNPTAFYLCASRPRDGFSYEQYFGPGTRLTVT.

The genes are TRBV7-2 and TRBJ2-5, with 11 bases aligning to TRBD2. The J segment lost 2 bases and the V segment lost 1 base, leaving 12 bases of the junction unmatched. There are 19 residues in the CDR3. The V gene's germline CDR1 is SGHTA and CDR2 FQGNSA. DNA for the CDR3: TGTGCCAGCAGCTTAGTACTAGCGGGGGTGATTAGGAGTCAAGAGACCCAGTACTTC. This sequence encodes CASSLVLAGVIRSQETQYF.

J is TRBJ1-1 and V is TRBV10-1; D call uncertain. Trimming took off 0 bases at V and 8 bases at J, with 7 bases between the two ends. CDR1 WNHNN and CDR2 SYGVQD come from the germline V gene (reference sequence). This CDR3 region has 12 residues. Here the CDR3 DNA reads TGCGCCAGCAGTGAGTCGGACGGCGAAGCTTTCTTT. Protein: CASSESDGEAFF.

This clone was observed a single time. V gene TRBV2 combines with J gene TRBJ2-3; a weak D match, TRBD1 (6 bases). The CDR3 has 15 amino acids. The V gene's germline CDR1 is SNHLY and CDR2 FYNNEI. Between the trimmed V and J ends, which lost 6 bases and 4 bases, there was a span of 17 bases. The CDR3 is CASSRGTRGADTQYF. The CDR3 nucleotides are TGTGCCAGCAGCAGGGGTACTCGGGGCGCAGATACGCAGTATTTT.

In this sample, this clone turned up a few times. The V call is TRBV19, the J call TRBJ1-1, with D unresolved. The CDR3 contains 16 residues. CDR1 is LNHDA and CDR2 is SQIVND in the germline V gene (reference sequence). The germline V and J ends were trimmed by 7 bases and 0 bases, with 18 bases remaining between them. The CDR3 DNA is TGTGCCAGTAAGGCGGCGAGTGCCCTCATGAACACTGAAGCTTTCTTT. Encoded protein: CASKAASALMNTEAFF.

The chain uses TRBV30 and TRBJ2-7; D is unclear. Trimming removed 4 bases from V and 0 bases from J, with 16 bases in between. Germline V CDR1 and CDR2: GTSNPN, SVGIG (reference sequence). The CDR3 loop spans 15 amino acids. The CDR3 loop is CAWTPRADSSYEQYF. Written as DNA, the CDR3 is TGTGCCTGGACCCCACGGGCAGATAGCTCCTACGAGCAGTACTTC. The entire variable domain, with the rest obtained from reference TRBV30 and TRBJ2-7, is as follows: SQTIHQWPATLVQPVGSPLSLECTVEGTSNPNLYWYRQAAGRGLQLLFYSVGIGQISSEVPQNLSASRPQDRQFILSSKKLLLSDSGFYLCAWTPRADSSYEQYFGPGTRLTVT.